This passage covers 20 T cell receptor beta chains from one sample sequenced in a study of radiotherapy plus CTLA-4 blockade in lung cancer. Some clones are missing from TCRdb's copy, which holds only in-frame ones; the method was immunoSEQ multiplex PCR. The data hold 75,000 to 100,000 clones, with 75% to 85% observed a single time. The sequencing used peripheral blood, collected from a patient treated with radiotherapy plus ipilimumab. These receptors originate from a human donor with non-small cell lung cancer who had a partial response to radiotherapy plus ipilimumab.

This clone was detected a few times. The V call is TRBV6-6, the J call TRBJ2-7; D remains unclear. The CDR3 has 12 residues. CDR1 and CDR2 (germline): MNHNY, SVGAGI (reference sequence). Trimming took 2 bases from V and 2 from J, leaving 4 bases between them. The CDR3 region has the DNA TGTGCCAGCAGTTACACAGCCTACGAGCAGTACTTC. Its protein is CASSYTAYEQYF.

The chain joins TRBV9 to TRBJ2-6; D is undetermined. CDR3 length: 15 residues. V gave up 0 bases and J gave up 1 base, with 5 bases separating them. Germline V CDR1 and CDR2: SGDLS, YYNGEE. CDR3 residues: CASSVAGSGANVLTF. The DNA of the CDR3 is TGTGCCAGCAGCGTAGCGGGTTCTGGGGCCAACGTCCTGACTTTC.

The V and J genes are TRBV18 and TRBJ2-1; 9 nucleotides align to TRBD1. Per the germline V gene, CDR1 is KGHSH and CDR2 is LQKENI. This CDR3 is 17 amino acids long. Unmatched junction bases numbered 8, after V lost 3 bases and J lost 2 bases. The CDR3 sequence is CASSPRRDRDTYNEQFF. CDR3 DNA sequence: TGTGCCAGCTCACCCCGCCGGGACAGGGACACCTACAATGAGCAGTTCTTC.

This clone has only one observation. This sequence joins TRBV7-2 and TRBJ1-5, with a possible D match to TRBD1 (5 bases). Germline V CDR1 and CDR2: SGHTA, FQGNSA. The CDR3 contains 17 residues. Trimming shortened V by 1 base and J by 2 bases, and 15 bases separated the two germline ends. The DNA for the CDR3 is TGTGCCAGCAGCTTAGTATGGGCAGGGATCCGCAATCAGCCCCAGCATTTT. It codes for CASSLVWAGIRNQPQHF.

The CDR3 protein is CASSSFGGGNYEQYF. CDR3 DNA: TGTGCCAGCAGTAGTTTCGGCGGGGGTAACTACGAGCAGTACTTC. V and J are TRBV28 and TRBJ2-7; TRBD2 matches 7 bases. The germline V gene encodes CDR1 MDHEN and CDR2 SYDVKM. V shed 5 bases, J shed 3 bases, and the junction held 10 bases outside the gene matches. The CDR3 totals 15 residues.

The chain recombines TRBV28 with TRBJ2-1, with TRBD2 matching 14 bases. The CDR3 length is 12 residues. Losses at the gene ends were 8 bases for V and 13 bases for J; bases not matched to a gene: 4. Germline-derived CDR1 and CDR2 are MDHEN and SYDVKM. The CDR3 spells CASPGTSGRQFF. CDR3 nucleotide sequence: TGTGCCAGCCCGGGGACTAGCGGGAGACAGTTCTTC.

The CDR3, as DNA: TGTGCCAGCAGCCCAGGGACTAGCGTCTACGAGCAGTACTTC. Protein product: CASSPGTSVYEQYF. The chain combines TRBV7-2 with TRBJ2-7, with 10 positions matching TRBD2. The V and J ends lost 5 bases and 3 bases, in that order; junction bases with no gene match: 4. Germline V CDR1 and CDR2: SGHTA, FQGNSA. This CDR3 region has 14 residues.

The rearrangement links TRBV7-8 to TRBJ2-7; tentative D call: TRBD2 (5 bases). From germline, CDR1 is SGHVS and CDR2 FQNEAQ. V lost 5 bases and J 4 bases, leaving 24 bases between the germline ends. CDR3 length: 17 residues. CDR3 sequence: CASSPQPASGGGYEQYF. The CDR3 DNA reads TGTGCCAGCAGCCCCCAGCCAGCGTCCGGCGGCGGGTACGAGCAGTACTTC.

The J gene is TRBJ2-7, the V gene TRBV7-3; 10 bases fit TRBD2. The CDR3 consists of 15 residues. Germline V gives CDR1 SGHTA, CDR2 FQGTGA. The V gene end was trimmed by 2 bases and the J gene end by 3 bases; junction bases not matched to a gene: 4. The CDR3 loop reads CASSLGTSASYEQYF. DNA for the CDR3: TGTGCCAGCAGCTTAGGGACTAGCGCCAGCTACGAGCAGTACTTC.

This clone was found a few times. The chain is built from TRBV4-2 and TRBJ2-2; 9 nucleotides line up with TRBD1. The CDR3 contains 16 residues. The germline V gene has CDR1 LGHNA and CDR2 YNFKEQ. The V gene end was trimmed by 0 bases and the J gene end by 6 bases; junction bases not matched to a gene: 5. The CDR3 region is CASSQDPGQGSGELFF. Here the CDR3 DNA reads TGTGCCAGCAGCCAAGATCCGGGACAGGGTTCCGGGGAGCTGTTTTTT.

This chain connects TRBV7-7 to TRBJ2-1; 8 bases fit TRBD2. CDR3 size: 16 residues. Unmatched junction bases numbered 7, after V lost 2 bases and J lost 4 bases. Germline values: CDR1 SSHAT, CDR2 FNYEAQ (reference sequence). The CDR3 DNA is TGTGCCAGCAGCTTACGACTAGCGAACACTTACAATGAGCAGTTCTTC. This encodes CASSLRLANTYNEQFF. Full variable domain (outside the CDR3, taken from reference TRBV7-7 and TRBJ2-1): GAGVSQSPRYKVTKRGQDVTLRCDPISSHATLYWYQQALGQGPEFLTYFNYEAQPDKSGLPSDRFSAERPEGSISTLTIQRTEQRDSAMYRCASSLRLANTYNEQFFGPGTRLTVL.

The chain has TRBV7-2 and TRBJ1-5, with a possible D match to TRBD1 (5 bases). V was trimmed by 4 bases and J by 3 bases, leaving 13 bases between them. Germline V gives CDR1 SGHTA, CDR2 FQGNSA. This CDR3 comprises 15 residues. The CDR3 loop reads CASSSAATANQPQHF. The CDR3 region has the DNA TGTGCCAGCAGCTCAGCCGCGACAGCCAATCAGCCCCAGCATTTT. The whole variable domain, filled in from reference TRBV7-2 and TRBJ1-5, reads GAGVSQSPSNKVTEKGKDVELRCDPISGHTALYWYRQSLGQGLEFLIYFQGNSAPDKSGLPSDRFSAERTGGSVSTLTIQRTQQEDSAVYLCASSSAATANQPQHFGDGTRLSIL.

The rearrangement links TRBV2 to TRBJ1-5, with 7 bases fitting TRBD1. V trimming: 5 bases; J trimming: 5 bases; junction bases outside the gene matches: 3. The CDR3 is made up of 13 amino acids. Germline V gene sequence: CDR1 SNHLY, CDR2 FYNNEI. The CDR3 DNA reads TGTGCCAGCAGTTGGGACAGATATCAGCCCCAGCATTTT. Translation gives CASSWDRYQPQHF.

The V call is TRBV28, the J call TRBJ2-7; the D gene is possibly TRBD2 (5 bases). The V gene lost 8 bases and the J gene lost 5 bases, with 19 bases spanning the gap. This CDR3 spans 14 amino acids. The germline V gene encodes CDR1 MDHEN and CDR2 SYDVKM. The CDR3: CASSPPRGIHEQYF. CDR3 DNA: TGTGCCAGCTCCCCCCCCCGAGGGATCCACGAGCAGTACTTC.

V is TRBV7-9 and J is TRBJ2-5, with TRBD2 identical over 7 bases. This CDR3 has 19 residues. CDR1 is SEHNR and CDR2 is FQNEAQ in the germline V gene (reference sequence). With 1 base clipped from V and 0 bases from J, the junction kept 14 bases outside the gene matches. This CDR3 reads CASSLGGGSGQSYQETQYF. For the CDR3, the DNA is TGTGCCAGCAGCTTAGGCGGGGGTTCAGGGCAAAGCTACCAAGAGACCCAGTACTTC.

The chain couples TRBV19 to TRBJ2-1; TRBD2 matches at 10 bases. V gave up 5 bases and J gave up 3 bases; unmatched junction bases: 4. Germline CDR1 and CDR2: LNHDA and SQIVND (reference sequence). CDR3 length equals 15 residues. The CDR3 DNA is TGTGCCAGTAGTCCGCGGACTAGCGGCTACAATGAGCAGTTCTTC. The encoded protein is CASSPRTSGYNEQFF.

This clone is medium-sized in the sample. The CDR3 here is CASSIAGIRGDQPQHF. For the CDR3, the DNA is TGTGCCAGTAGTATAGCGGGGATAAGAGGAGATCAGCCCCAGCATTTT. This rearrangement joins TRBV19 to TRBJ1-5; D not certain. In germline, CDR1 is LNHDA, CDR2 SQIVND (reference sequence). There are 16 residues in the CDR3. Deletions cut 1 base from V and 5 bases from J, with 15 bases between.

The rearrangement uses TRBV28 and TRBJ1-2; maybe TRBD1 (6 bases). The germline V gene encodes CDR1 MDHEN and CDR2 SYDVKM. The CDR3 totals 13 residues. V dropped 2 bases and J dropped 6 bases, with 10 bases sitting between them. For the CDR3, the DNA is TGTGCCAGCAGTTTAACGACAGGAAATGGCTACACCTTC. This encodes CASSLTTGNGYTF.

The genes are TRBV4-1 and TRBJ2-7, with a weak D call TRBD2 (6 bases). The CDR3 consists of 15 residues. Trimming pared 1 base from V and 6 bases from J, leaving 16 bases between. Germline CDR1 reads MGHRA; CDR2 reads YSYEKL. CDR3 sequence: CASSQVDREEREQYF. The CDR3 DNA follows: TGCGCCAGCAGCCAAGTCGATAGGGAGGAGCGCGAGCAGTACTTC.

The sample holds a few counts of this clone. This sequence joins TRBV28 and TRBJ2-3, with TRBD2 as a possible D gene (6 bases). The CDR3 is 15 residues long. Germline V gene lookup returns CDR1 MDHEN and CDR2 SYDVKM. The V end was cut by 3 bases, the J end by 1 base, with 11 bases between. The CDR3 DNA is TGTGCCAGCAGTTTTCCTAGCGCCCGCACAGATACGCAGTATTTT. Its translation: CASSFPSARTDTQYF.